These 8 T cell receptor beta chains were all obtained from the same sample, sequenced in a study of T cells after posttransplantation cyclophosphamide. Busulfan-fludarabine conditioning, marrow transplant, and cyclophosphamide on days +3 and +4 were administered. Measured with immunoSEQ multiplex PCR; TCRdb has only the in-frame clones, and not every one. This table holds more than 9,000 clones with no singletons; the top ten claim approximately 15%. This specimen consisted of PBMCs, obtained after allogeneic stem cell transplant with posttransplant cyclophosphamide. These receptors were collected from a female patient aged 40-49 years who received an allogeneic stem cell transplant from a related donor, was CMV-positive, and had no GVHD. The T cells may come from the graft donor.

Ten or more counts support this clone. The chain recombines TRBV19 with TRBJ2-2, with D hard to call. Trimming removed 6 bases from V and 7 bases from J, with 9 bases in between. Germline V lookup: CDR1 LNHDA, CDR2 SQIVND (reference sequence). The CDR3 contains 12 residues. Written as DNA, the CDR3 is TGTGCCAGTAGCCCCGGGTTCGGGGAGCTGTTTTTT. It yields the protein CASSPGFGELFF.

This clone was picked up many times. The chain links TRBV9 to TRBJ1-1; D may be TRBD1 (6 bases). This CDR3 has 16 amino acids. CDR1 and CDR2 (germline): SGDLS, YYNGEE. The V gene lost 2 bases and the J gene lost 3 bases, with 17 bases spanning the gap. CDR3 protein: CASSVYREGGDTEAFF. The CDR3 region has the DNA TGTGCCAGCAGCGTTTACAGGGAGGGTGGGGACACTGAAGCTTTCTTT.

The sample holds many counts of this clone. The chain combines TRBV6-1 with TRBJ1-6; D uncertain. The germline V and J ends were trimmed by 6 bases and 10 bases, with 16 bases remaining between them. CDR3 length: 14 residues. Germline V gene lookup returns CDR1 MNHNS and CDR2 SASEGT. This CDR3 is CASRTPGFHSPLHF. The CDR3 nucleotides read TGTGCCAGCAGGACCCCGGGGTTCCACTCACCCCTCCACTTT.

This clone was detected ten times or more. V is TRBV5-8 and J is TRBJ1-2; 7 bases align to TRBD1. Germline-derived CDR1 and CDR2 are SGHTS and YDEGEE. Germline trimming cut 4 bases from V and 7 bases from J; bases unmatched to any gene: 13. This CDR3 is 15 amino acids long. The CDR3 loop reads CASSILLTGDGGYTF. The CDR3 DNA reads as TGTGCCAGCAGCATACTTTTAACAGGGGACGGTGGCTACACCTTC.

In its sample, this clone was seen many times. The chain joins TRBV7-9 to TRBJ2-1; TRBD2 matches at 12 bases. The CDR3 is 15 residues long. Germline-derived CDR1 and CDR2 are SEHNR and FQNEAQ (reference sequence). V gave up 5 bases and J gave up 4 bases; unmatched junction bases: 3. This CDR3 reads CASSHLAGGYNEQFF. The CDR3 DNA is TGTGCCAGCAGCCACCTAGCGGGAGGGTACAATGAGCAGTTCTTC.

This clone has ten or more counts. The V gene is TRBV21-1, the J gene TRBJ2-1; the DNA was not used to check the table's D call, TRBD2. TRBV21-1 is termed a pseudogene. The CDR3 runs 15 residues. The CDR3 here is CASSRSTRPYNEQFF. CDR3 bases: TGTGCCAGCAGCAGGAGTACTAGGCCCTACAATGAGCAGTTCTTC.

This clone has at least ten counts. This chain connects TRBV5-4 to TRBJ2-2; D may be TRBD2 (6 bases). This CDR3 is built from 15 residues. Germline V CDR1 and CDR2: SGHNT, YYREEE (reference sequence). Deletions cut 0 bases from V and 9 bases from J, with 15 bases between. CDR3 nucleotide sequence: TGTGCCAGCAGCTTGGCTAGCGCTAACGCGCGGGAGCTGTTTTTT. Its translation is CASSLASANARELFF.

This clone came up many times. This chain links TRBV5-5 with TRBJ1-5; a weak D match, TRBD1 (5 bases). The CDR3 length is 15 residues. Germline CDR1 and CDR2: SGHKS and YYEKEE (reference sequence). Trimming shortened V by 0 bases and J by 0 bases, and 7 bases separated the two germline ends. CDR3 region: CASSLGTYSNQPQHF. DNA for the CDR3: TGTGCCAGCAGCTTGGGGACATATAGCAATCAGCCCCAGCATTTT.